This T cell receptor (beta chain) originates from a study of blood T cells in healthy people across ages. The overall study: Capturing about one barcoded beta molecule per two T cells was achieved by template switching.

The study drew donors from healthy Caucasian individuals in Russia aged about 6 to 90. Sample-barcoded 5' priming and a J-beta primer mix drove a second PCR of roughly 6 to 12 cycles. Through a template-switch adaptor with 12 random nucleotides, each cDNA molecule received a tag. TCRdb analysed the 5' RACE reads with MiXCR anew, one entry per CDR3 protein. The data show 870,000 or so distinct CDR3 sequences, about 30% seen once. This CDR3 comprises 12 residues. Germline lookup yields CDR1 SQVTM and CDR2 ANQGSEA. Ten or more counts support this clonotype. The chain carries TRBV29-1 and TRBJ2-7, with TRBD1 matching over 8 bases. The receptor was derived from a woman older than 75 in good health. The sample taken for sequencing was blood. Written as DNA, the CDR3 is TGCAGTGTCGGACAGGGTTCCTACGAGCAGTACTTC. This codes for CSVGQGSYEQYF.